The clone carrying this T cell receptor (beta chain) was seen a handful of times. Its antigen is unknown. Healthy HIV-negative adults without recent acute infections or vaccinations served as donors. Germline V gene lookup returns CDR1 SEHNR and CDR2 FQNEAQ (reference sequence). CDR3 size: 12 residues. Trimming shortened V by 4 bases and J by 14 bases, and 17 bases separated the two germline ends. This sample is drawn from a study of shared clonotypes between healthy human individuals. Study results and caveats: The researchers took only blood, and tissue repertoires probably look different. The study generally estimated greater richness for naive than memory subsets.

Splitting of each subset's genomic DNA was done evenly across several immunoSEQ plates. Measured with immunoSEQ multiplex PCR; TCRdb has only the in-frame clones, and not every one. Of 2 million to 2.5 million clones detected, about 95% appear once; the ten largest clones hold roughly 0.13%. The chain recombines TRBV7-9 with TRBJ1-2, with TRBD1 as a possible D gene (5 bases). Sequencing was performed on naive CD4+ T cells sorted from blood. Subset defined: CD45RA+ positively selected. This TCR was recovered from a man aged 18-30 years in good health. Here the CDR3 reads CASSSDDARETF. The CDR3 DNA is TGTGCCAGCAGCTCCGATGACGCCAGGGAGACCTTC.